The 26 T cell receptor beta chains below all came from one sample that was sequenced in a study of blood T cell repertoires in COVID-19. Measured with immunoSEQ multiplex PCR; TCRdb has only the in-frame clones, and not every one. Of roughly 300,000 clones listed, around 85% are singletons. Specimen: peripheral blood. The receptors were sampled from a woman aged 25 to 39 with COVID-19, enrolled during active disease.

This clone was seen only a few times. This chain links TRBV19 with TRBJ2-1; 11 positions match TRBD2. With 5 bases clipped from V and 4 bases from J, the junction kept 4 bases outside the gene matches. The CDR3 consists of 15 residues. CDR1 is LNHDA and CDR2 is SQIVND in the germline V gene (reference sequence). The CDR3 protein is CASSLAGGPYNEQFF. Written as DNA, the CDR3 is TGTGCCAGTAGTTTAGCGGGGGGGCCATACAATGAGCAGTTCTTC.

The CDR3 loop reads CASSQVGRGPYNEQFF. The CDR3 DNA reads TGTGCCAGCAGCCAAGTGGGGCGGGGGCCTTACAATGAGCAGTTCTTC. The V and J genes are TRBV3-1 (or the pseudogene TRBV3-2) and TRBJ2-1; TRBD2 is a possible D gene (7 bases). The CDR3 spans 16 residues. The V end lost 1 base, the J end lost 4 bases, and 14 bases lay between the germline ends. CDR1 and CDR2 from the germline V gene are LGHDT and YNNKEL (reference sequence).

The chain combines TRBV6-1 with TRBJ2-1; 8 nucleotides match TRBD1. J lost 2 bases, V lost 3 bases, and 3 bases had no gene match. CDR3 size: 15 residues. The germline V gene encodes CDR1 MNHNS and CDR2 SASEGT. The CDR3 DNA sequence: TGTGCCAGCAGTGACGGGACAGGACCCTACAATGAGCAGTTCTTC. Translation gives CASSDGTGPYNEQFF.

The V gene is TRBV7-2, the J gene TRBJ2-7; 9 bases are shared with TRBD1. Looked up from germline, CDR1 is SGHTA and CDR2 is FQGNSA. V lost 5 bases, J lost 3 bases, and 5 bases stayed unmatched. The CDR3 extends over 14 amino acids. The CDR3 sequence is CASSHYRGHYEQYF. CDR3 nucleotides: TGTGCCAGCAGCCACTACAGGGGGCACTACGAGCAGTACTTC.

The J gene is TRBJ2-1, the V gene TRBV5-1; no definite D call. Trimming shortened V by 3 bases and J by 6 bases, and 7 bases separated the two germline ends. The CDR3 has 12 amino acids. Germline assignment: CDR1 SGHRS and CDR2 YFSETQ. The CDR3 spells CASSSRLNEQFF. DNA for the CDR3: TGCGCCAGCAGCTCTAGACTCAATGAGCAGTTCTTC.

The chain employs TRBV6-5 and TRBJ1-6; 7 bases line up with TRBD1. Trimming removed 10 bases from V and 7 bases from J; junction bases left unmatched: 13. Per germline, CDR1 MNHEY and CDR2 SVGAGI. The CDR3 is 15 amino acids. CDR3 amino acids: CATPRTGTENSPLHF. The CDR3 nucleotides read TGTGCCACGCCGCGAACCGGGACAGAAAATTCACCCCTCCACTTT.

The rearrangement links TRBV4-1 to TRBJ1-1; TRBD1 is a possible D gene (6 bases). The CDR3 is made up of 15 amino acids. The V gene lost 1 base and the J gene lost 3 bases, with 12 bases spanning the gap. Germline V lookup: CDR1 MGHRA, CDR2 YSYEKL. CDR3 region: CASSQVRGTYTEAFF. DNA for the CDR3: TGCGCCAGCAGCCAAGTAAGGGGGACCTACACTGAAGCTTTCTTT.

V usage is TRBV5-1 and J usage is TRBJ1-4, with a possible D match to TRBD1 (6 bases). This CDR3 is 14 amino acids long. CDR1 SGHRS and CDR2 YFSETQ come from the germline V gene. The V end was cut by 4 bases, the J end by 3 bases, with 10 bases between. CDR3 sequence reads: CASSTRGPNEKLFF. As DNA, the CDR3 is TGCGCCAGCAGCACCAGGGGCCCTAATGAAAAACTGTTTTTT.

The chain carries TRBV3-1 (or the pseudogene TRBV3-2) and TRBJ2-7; D might be TRBD1 (5 bases). The germline V gene encodes CDR1 LGHDT and CDR2 YNNKEL (reference sequence). The CDR3 spans 14 residues. V gave up 2 bases and J gave up 6 bases, with 14 bases separating them. The CDR3 sequence: CASSQSFKGSEQYF. The CDR3 nucleotides read TGTGCCAGCAGCCAATCTTTCAAGGGGTCCGAGCAGTACTTC.

The chain employs TRBV6-5 and TRBJ1-2, with TRBD1 as a possible D gene (5 bases). The V and J ends lost 0 bases and 5 bases respectively, with 10 bases between them. The CDR3 runs 14 residues. CDR1 is MNHEY, CDR2 SVGAGI, per germline. Here the CDR3 DNA reads TGTGCCAGCAGTTACTCGGAGGGGCGATATGGCTACACCTTC. Residues: CASSYSEGRYGYTF.

The table lists this clone with a count of one. The chain uses TRBV2 and TRBJ2-5; 9 nucleotides line up with TRBD2. Trimming took 5 bases from V and 8 from J; bases not matched to a gene: 15. The CDR3 totals 16 residues. Germline assignment: CDR1 SNHLY and CDR2 FYNNEI. DNA of the CDR3: TGTGCCAGCAGTAGGGAGGTAGCGGGGGTTCTAGAAACCCAGTACTTC. It translates to CASSREVAGVLETQYF.

The rearrangement joins TRBV9 to TRBJ1-1; D possibly corresponds to TRBD1 (5 bases). The germline V and J ends were trimmed by 4 bases and 3 bases, with 13 bases remaining between them. The CDR3 is 14 amino acids. Per germline, CDR1 SGDLS and CDR2 YYNGEE. In DNA form, the CDR3 reads TGTGCCAGCAGCTATCAGGGCTGGGACACTGAAGCTTTCTTT. This gives the protein CASSYQGWDTEAFF.

The J gene is TRBJ2-7, the V gene TRBV4-2; TRBD1 aligns across 12 bases. The CDR3 extends over 15 amino acids. V was pared by 1 base and J by 3 bases, with 1 base of the junction left unmatched. Germline values: CDR1 LGHNA, CDR2 YNFKEQ. The CDR3 spells CASSQGDRGLYEQYF. CDR3 nucleotide sequence: TGTGCCAGCAGCCAAGGGGACAGGGGGCTCTACGAGCAGTACTTC.

This chain joins TRBV18 and TRBJ1-2; 9 nucleotides line up with TRBD1. Unmatched junction bases numbered 6, after V lost 0 bases and J lost 4 bases. The CDR3 loop spans 16 amino acids. The germline V gene encodes CDR1 KGHSH and CDR2 LQKENI. The CDR3 here is CASSPPAGQGLYGYTF. The CDR3, as DNA: TGTGCCAGCTCACCACCCGCGGGACAGGGTCTCTATGGCTACACCTTC.

The chain is built from TRBV5-7 and TRBJ1-2; TRBD1 agrees at 7 bases. TRBV5-7 is flagged as an ORF with uncertain function. Trimming at V came to 4 bases and at J to 2 bases, leaving 20 bases not matched to a gene. The CDR3 length is 19 residues. As DNA, the CDR3 is TGTGCCAGCAGCCTCAGGGGGGTTGCGAACGGGACCAAAAACTATGGCTACACCTTC. Its translation: CASSLRGVANGTKNYGYTF.

The rearrangement uses TRBV7-6 and TRBJ1-4; TRBD1 might be the D (5 bases). CDR1 and CDR2 from the germline V gene are SGHVS and FNYEAQ. Trimming took off 2 bases at V and 5 bases at J, with 9 bases between the two ends. The CDR3 contains 14 residues. CDR3 nucleotides: TGTGCCAGCAGCTTAATGGGACTAAATGAAAAACTGTTTTTT. Protein sequence: CASSLMGLNEKLFF.

The gene calls are TRBV24-1 and TRBJ2-1; TRBD2 agrees at 10 bases. Germline trimming cut 6 bases from V and 4 bases from J; bases unmatched to any gene: 2. Germline-derived CDR1 and CDR2 are KGHDR and SFDVKD. The CDR3 sequence is 14 residues long. The CDR3 here is CATSSGRGYNEQFF. CDR3 in DNA: TGTGCCACCAGTAGCGGGAGGGGATACAATGAGCAGTTCTTC.

This chain uses TRBV30 with TRBJ2-4; D not resolved. Germline loops: CDR1 GTSNPN, CDR2 SVGIG (reference sequence). CDR3 length: 16 residues. Trimming pared 0 bases from V and 0 bases from J, leaving 12 bases between. CDR3 nucleotides: TGTGCCTGGAGTGTAGATTCTATTTTAGCCAAAAACATTCAGTACTTC. Amino acid sequence: CAWSVDSILAKNIQYF.

V and J are TRBV19 and TRBJ1-5; 9 nucleotides agree with TRBD1. J lost 1 base, V lost 6 bases, and 7 bases had no gene match. CDR1 is LNHDA, CDR2 SQIVND, per germline (reference sequence). The CDR3 loop spans 16 amino acids. Here the CDR3 DNA reads TGTGCCAGTAGAGCTACGGGACAGGGAAGCAATCAGCCCCAGCATTTT. It is translated as CASRATGQGSNQPQHF.

The chain joins TRBV5-1 to TRBJ2-1; 8 bases are shared with TRBD2. Looked up from germline, CDR1 is SGHRS and CDR2 is YFSETQ. CDR3 length: 14 amino acids. V gave up 2 bases and J gave up 2 bases; unmatched junction bases: 0. The CDR3 nucleotides are TGCGCCAGCAGCTTTAGCGGGACCTACAATGAGCAGTTCTTC. As protein: CASSFSGTYNEQFF. Drawing the rest from reference TRBV5-1 and TRBJ2-1, the complete variable domain is KAGVTQTPRYLIKTRGQQVTLSCSPISGHRSVSWYQQTPGQGLQFLFEYFSETQRNKGNFPGRFSGRQFSNSRSEMNVSTLELGDSALYLCASSFSGTYNEQFFGPGTRLTVL.

V gene TRBV5-1 combines with J gene TRBJ2-7, with 9 bases identical to TRBD1. V was pared by 2 bases and J by 2 bases, with 8 bases of the junction left unmatched. The CDR3 runs to 16 residues. Germline-derived CDR1 and CDR2 are SGHRS and YFSETQ. In DNA, the CDR3 is TGCGCCAGCAGCTTCGACCGGGACAGGGAGACCTACGAGCAGTACTTC. The encoded protein is CASSFDRDRETYEQYF.

The V and J genes are TRBV5-4 and TRBJ2-5, with D possibly being TRBD2 (5 bases). Looked up from germline, CDR1 is SGHNT and CDR2 is YYREEE (reference sequence). V dropped 4 bases and J dropped 5 bases, with 12 bases sitting between them. CDR3 length: 13 residues. CDR3: CASSKGLVETQYF. The CDR3 nucleotides are TGTGCCAGCAGCAAAGGACTGGTGGAGACCCAGTACTTC. Filled out from reference TRBV5-4 and TRBJ2-5, the complete variable domain reads ETGVTQSPTHLIKTRGQQVTLRCSSQSGHNTVSWYQQALGQGPQFIFQYYREEENGRGNFPPRFSGLQFPNYSSELNVNALELDDSALYLCASSKGLVETQYFGPGTRLLVL.

The chain has TRBV7-2 and TRBJ2-5, with 12 positions matching TRBD2. V lost 6 bases to trimming and J lost 2 bases; unmatched junction nucleotides: 13. The CDR3 is 18 residues long. Germline CDR1 is SGHTA and CDR2 is FQGNSA. CDR3 sequence reads: CASSQGPSGGAIQETQYF. The DNA for the CDR3 is TGTGCCAGCAGTCAGGGGCCTAGCGGGGGGGCGATACAAGAGACCCAGTACTTC. Full variable domain (rest looked up from reference TRBV7-2 and TRBJ2-5): GAGVSQSPSNKVTEKGKDVELRCDPISGHTALYWYRQSLGQGLEFLIYFQGNSAPDKSGLPSDRFSAERTGGSVSTLTIQRTQQEDSAVYLCASSQGPSGGAIQETQYFGPGTRLLVL.

This clone was counted a single time. The chain recombines TRBV25-1 with TRBJ2-5; D is possibly TRBD2 (6 bases). The CDR3 has 12 residues. Looked up from germline, CDR1 is MGHDK and CDR2 is SYGVNS. The V gene lost 5 bases and the J gene lost 5 bases, with 9 bases spanning the gap. The DNA of the CDR3 is TGTGCCAGCAGTCACCTAGCGGAGACCCAGTACTTC. Translation gives CASSHLAETQYF.

V gene TRBV5-1 combines with J gene TRBJ2-2; 9 bases are a match to TRBD1. The V gene's germline CDR1 is SGHRS and CDR2 YFSETQ. CDR3 length: 17 amino acids. With V trimmed by 0 bases and J by 2 bases, 5 bases remained unmatched. The chain's CDR3 is CASSLDRGHTNTGELFF. The CDR3 nucleotides read TGCGCCAGCAGCTTGGACAGGGGGCATACCAACACCGGGGAGCTGTTTTTT.

This rearrangement joins TRBV16 to TRBJ2-2; the match to TRBD1 covers 7 bases. Germline CDR1 KGHSY, CDR2 FQNENV. The CDR3 sequence is 15 residues long. J lost 3 bases, V lost 7 bases, and 8 bases had no gene match. CDR3: CASNRRGMYTGELFF. The CDR3 nucleotides read TGTGCCAGCAACCGCAGGGGGATGTACACCGGGGAGCTGTTTTTT.